Included here is one TCR beta chain sequence, with context. This record belongs to a study of Ad26.COV2.S vaccination and SARS-CoV-2 variants. Treatment denoted: roughly 18 received Ad26.COV2.S at low or high dose, single or two shots; several received placebo; per-sample allocation not given. Samples analyzed were those drawn on day 63 after the first vaccine or placebo injection. The data were produced by immunoSEQ multiplex PCR, yet TCRdb's version contains in-frame clones alone and is incomplete. The sample consists of hundreds of thousands of clones, roughly 90% of them appearing once. This sample comprised peripheral blood, obtained in a trial of Ad26.COV2.S vaccine versus placebo. The sequence was obtained from a person aged 18 to 65 who received the Ad26.COV2.S COVID-19 vaccine or a placebo.

The CDR3 protein is CASSYSFANNEKLFF. CDR3 DNA sequence: TGTGCCAGCAGTTACTCTTTCGCTAATAATGAAAAACTGTTTTTT. The chain is built from TRBV6-5 and TRBJ1-4; no reliable D call. CDR1 is MNHEY and CDR2 is SVGAGI in the germline V gene. This CDR3 contains 15 residues. V shed 0 bases and J shed 4 bases, with 9 bases lying between them.